Given below is one TCR beta chain in context. Which antigen it targets is not known. In total, approximately 610 healthy bone marrow donors made up the cohort. Cohort members were all nominally healthy when sampled, although unrecorded immune exposures were likely present. The donor tested CMV seronegative, placing the donor among the 350 or so seronegative members of the cohort. Each donor provided a peripheral blood sample, and peripheral blood mononuclear cells were used for TCR beta sequencing. The Qiagen DNeasy Blood Extraction Kit was used to extract genomic DNA from the blood cell samples. The CDR1 and CDR2 encoded by the germline V gene are ENHRY and SYGVKD. The V end loses 4 bases and the J end loses 0 bases, and a stretch of 9 bases separates them. From cysteine to phenylalanine, the CDR3 is 14 amino acids long. The only DNA kept is the CDR3, 42 bases in frame from the first base. The library was obtained by the immunoSEQ multiplex PCR assay. For the multiplex PCR, a mixture combining 60 forward primers for TCR Vbeta segments and 13 reverse primers for TCR Jbeta segments was used. Amplification of the CDR3 region of rearranged TCR beta genes was performed with a multiplex PCR assay on genomic DNA. Amplified TCR beta libraries were sequenced as 87-base-pair reads on the Illumina HiSeq System. The paper's processing steps were these. Across the roughly 700 repertoires, a later analysis counted approximately 75 million unique TCR beta chains, some 11 million of which were shared by at least two donors. A nearest-neighbor algorithm error-corrected the raw reads and collapsed the reads into unique sequences, merging closely related sequences to remove PCR and sequencing errors. CDR3 sequences were aligned to IMGT reference sequences to assign V, D and J gene segments. For a sequence to be retained, a match of at least six nucleotides was required to both a V gene segment and a J gene segment. Rearrangements were called productive when the CDR3 lacked stop codons and stayed in frame with V and J; all others were non-productive. Following IMGT convention, CDR3 was defined as the stretch from the second conserved V-encoded cysteine up to the conserved J-encoded phenylalanine. In an earlier analysis of around 570 of the donors, sequences lacking an unambiguous match to a single V gene segment were excluded. In an earlier analysis of almost 600 of the donors, a V segment was called functional when productive rearrangements were above 56.7%, and segregating when the standard deviation between donors exceeded 5%. A statistical classification framework was developed to diagnose cytomegalovirus status using the catalog of TCR beta chain sequences. In a later analysis, V and J genes were assigned by comparing TCR nucleotide sequences against IMGT/GENE-DB human TR gene sequences. The TCRdist pipeline was used in a later analysis to assign CDR3 sequences and most-parsimonious VDJ recombination scenarios. In a later analysis, each TCR beta chain was defined by its CDR3 amino acid sequence together with its V-gene family, and reads lacking a unique V-gene family were excluded. In a later analysis, approximately 590 highly shared, low-generation-probability nucleotide sequences were removed to address suspected cross-contamination and a sequencing artifact. In a later analysis, a clonal expansion index for each public chain was calculated from normalized within-repertoire ranks of inferred template counts. In a later analysis, generation probabilities were computed with a VDJ recombination model fitted to out-of-frame rearrangements, and the resulting probabilities were checked against IGoR. Hypergeometric tests were used in a later analysis to score TCR-TCR, TCR-HLA and TCR-CMV co-occurrence, with a repertoire-size bias correction applied to the TCR pairs. False discovery rates were estimated in a later analysis by permuting HLA or CMV assignments 20 times. A later analysis grouped co-occurring TCRs with DBSCAN, adding TCRdist sequence similarity when clustering within HLA-allele-positive subsets. Co-occurrence clustering excluded repertoires with fewer than 30,000 or more than 120,000 public chains, plus five with anomalous nucleotide sharing. TCRdb took over this immuneACCESS table, retaining in-frame rearrangements with V and J assigned. Such tables are incomplete; in checked studies, under half of the missing clones stem from an unresolved V gene, and the remainder is unexplained. V and J calls plus clone size are reproduced from that table; the DNA served to infer D and trimming. In this sample's table one finds approximately 70,000 clones. The top ten constitute more than 1.5% of the sample.

This sample was included in a study of cytomegalovirus exposure and HLA in healthy donors (dated by TCRdb to about 2017). Turning to the overall study: According to an earlier analysis of 450 to 650 of the donors, some 180 million T cells yielded 117 million unique TCR beta sequences and about 300 Gb of sequence data. The number of typed donors differed by locus: roughly 620-630 for A, B, C, DRB1 and DQB1; some 540 for DQA1; approximately 600 for DPA1; and around 470 for DPB1. In a later genetic analysis, genome-wide SNP genotypes for about 55% of the roughly 700 donors were used, and that subset was treated as a discovery cohort. A later analysis re-analyzed previously published TCR beta repertoires from 600 to 850 donors and added high-resolution HLA genotyping to study TCR occurrence patterns. The later analysis used no new phenotypic data to find candidate immune exposures, relying instead on TCR beta sequences and their occurrence across donors. Every discovery cohort repertoire had been produced on one sequencing platform. To predict cytomegalovirus infection status, the study brought together high-throughput TCR immunosequencing, statistical association of individual TCRs with disease status, and machine learning. Four to six DR-DQ haplotypes were handled as single units for association and clustering, since linkage in the cohort was strong. The study aimed to test whether cataloging public T cell receptors could reveal signatures of past pathogen exposure. An early release covering about 600 HLA-typed donors comprised about 310 gigabases of sequencing data and tens of millions of unique TCR sequences. Among the roughly 370 genotyped donors, about 85% belonged to the genetic ancestry cluster associated with self-reported Caucasian donors. Donor age, sex, ethnicity and CMV serostatus were compiled alongside the repertoire data. Using immunosequencing, the study profiled T cell repertoires from about 610 subjects and related those repertoires to cytomegalovirus serostatus. Both class I and class II loci were covered by HLA typing, at four-digit resolution. In an earlier analysis of 587 of the donors, high-throughput TCR beta sequencing was used to judge whether each TCR beta V gene segment behaved as functional or pseudogenic. Besides the first cohort of 550 to 750 subjects, a separate validation cohort made up of roughly 120 different subjects was used. Among around 400 genotyped donors of the cohort, an average of around 220,000 unique TCR beta nucleotide sequences was sequenced per donor, of which about 18% were non-productive. Study-wide conclusions, independent of this receptor: Fewer than 20 rarely observed V segments, including chromosome 9 orphons, were excluded from the earlier analysis of several hundred of the donors because counts were too low. A later analysis found that HLA-associated TCR beta chains were more clonally expanded and had lower generation probabilities than equally common non-associated chains. A few of the identified cytomegalovirus-associated TCR beta chains were confirmed in vitro to be specific for cytomegalovirus antigens. Broadly in line with IMGT annotations, most TCR beta V segments showed up in productive rearrangements about 90% or about 30% of the time in an earlier analysis of approximately 640 of the donors. While some public TCRs were present in many individuals, most TCR sequences turned up only very rarely across donors. In a later analysis, several top co-occurrence clusters were reported to appear linked to parvovirus B19, influenza, CMV and Epstein-Barr virus. The authors suggested that the approach could potentially be extended to other disease states and immunological phenotypes. The presence/absence analyses assumed that sequencing depth was roughly uniform across donors, and that assumption may not be true. A further reported finding was that TCR beta sequences accurately predicted the HLA-A and HLA-B alleles for most subjects in the first cohort. A cluster of highly shared sequence variants was judged likely to be a technical artifact of the sequencing pipeline. Because HLA typing was unavailable for some donors at each locus, only the typed subset was used in association tests. Some IMGT-functional V segments, including TRBV6-2 and TRBV6-3, could not be distinguished by the 87-base-pair reads and were therefore excluded. An association between a missense DCLRE1C variant and V-gene and J-gene trimming of TCR beta chains was found in a later genetic analysis and replicated in an independent cohort. At a false discovery rate of 0.05, a later analysis linked under 20,000 TCR beta sequences to specific HLA alleles. In this cohort, only TCR beta chains were sequenced, and detectable features were limited by the absence of alpha or paired-chain data. According to a later genetic analysis, donors in an Asian-associated ancestry cluster had fewer N-insertions in productive TCRs than the approximately 610-donor mean. When HLA alleles, especially DR and DQ, strongly co-occurred, attributing TCR associations to individual alleles was difficult. The classifier was reported to diagnose cytomegalovirus status with high specificity and sensitivity in both the original cohort and the validation cohort. A total of fewer than 200 TCR beta chains were listed by the study as associated with cytomegalovirus. Correlated functional status among segregating V segments might reflect linkage disequilibrium, but an unknown experimental factor could not be ruled out. In a later analysis, most CMV-associated TCR beta chains were found to appear HLA-restricted, with HLA associations seemingly driven largely by CMV exposure. According to a later analysis, TCR association rates differed among HLA loci, with DRB1 alleles showing the most associated TCRs and HLA-C alleles showing the fewest. Immune exposure information for the cohort was limited to CMV serostatus.

The sequence is built from TRBV10-3 and TRBJ1-1; the D gene cannot be resolved reliably. This clonotype was obtained from a woman in her 30s in good health and CMV-seronegative. The sample taken for sequencing was PBMCs. The CDR3 amino acid sequence is: CAISVAVLNTEAFF. The DNA reads as follows: TGTGCCATCAGTGTCGCAGTCTTGAACACTGAAGCTTTCTTT.